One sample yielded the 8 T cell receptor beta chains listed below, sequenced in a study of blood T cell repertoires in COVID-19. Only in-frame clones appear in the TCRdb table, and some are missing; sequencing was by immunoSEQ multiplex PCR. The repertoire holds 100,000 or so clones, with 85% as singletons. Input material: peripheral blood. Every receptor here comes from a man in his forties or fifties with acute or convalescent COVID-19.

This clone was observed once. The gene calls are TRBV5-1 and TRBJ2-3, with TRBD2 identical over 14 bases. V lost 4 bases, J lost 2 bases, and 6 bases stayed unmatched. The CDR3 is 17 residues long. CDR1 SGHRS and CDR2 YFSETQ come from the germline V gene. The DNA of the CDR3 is TGCGCCAGCAGCACTGGGACTAGCGGGAGTCCCACAGATACGCAGTATTTT. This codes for CASSTGTSGSPTDTQYF. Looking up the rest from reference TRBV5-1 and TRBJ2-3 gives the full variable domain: KAGVTQTPRYLIKTRGQQVTLSCSPISGHRSVSWYQQTPGQGLQFLFEYFSETQRNKGNFPGRFSGRQFSNSRSEMNVSTLELGDSALYLCASSTGTSGSPTDTQYFGPGTRLTVL.

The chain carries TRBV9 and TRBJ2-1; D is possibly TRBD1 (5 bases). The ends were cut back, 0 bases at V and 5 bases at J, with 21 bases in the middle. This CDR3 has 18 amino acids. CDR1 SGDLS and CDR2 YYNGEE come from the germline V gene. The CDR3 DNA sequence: TGTGCCAGCAGCGTAGTCCCAACAGAGCAGGGTCCCCACAATGAGCAGTTCTTC. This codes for CASSVVPTEQGPHNEQFF.

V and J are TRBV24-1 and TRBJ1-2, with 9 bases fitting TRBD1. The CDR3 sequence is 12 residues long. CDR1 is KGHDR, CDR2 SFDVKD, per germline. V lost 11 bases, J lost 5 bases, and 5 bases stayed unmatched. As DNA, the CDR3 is TGTGCCATCGGGGACAGGGAGTATGGCTACACCTTC. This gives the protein CAIGDREYGYTF.

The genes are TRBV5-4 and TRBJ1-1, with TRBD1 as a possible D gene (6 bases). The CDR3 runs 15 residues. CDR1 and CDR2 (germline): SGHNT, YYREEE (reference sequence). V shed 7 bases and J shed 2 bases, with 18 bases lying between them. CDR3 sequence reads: CASRGGGTINTEAFF. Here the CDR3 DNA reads TGTGCCAGCCGAGGGGGAGGGACGATTAACACTGAAGCTTTCTTT. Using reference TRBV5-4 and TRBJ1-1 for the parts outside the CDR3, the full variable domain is ETGVTQSPTHLIKTRGQQVTLRCSSQSGHNTVSWYQQALGQGPQFIFQYYREEENGRGNFPPRFSGLQFPNYSSELNVNALELDDSALYLCASRGGGTINTEAFFGQGTRLTVV.

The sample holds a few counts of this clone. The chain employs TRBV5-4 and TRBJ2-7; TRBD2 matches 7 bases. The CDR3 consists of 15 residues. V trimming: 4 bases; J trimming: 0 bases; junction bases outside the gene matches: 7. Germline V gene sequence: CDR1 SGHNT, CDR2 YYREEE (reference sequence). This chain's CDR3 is CASSRGSSISYEQYF. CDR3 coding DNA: TGTGCCAGCAGCCGCGGGAGCTCAATCTCCTACGAGCAGTACTTC.

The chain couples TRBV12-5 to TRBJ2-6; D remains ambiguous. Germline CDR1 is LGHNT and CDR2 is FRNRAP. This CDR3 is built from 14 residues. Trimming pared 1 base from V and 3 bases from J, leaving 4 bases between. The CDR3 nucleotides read TGTGCTAGTGGTTTGGAATATGGGGCCAACGTCCTGACTTTC. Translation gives CASGLEYGANVLTF.

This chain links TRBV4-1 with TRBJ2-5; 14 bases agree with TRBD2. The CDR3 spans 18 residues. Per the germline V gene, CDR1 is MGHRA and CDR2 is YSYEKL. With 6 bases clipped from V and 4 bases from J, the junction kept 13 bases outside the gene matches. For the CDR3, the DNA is TGCGCCAGCAGGGCCTCCGGGACTAGCGGGAGAGTAGGAGAGACCCAGTACTTC. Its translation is CASRASGTSGRVGETQYF.

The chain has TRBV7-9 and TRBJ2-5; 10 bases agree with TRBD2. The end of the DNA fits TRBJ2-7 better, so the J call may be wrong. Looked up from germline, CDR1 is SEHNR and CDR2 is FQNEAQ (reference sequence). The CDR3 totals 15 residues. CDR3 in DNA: TGTGCCAGCAGCCCGAGCGGGAGGGCCTGGTACGAGCAGTACTTC. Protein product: CASSPSGRAWYEQYF.